This TCR beta chain is drawn from a study of shared clonotypes between healthy human individuals. Broader study findings: It was the few donors that limited the genetic and exposure-history diversity represented. Generally, estimated richness proved larger in naive subsets than it did in memory subsets.

CD8 cells classed as naive were CD45RO-negative and positively selected for CCR7, excluding terminally differentiated effector memory CD45RA+ cells. Notes on this clone: Its specificity is unknown.

The repertoire was sequenced with immunoSEQ multiplex PCR; TCRdb's copy has only in-frame clones and lacks some. The table lists about 2 million clones, around 96% of them singletons, with about 1.1% in the top ten. The source material was naive CD8+ T cells sorted from blood. The sequence derives from a young man in good health.

CDR3 region: CASSSPATLAGSLYEQYF. The CDR3 DNA reads TGTGCCAGCAGTTCCCCTGCCACTTTAGCCGGGTCCCTCTACGAGCAGTACTTC. The chain has TRBV28 and TRBJ2-7; D is ambiguous. This CDR3 is built from 18 residues. The germline V and J ends were trimmed by 4 bases and 3 bases, with 25 bases remaining between them. The germline gives CDR1 MDHEN, CDR2 SYDVKM.